This T cell receptor beta chain was identified during a study of beta chain features in type 1 diabetes. For the study at large: Patients were similar to healthy donors in age and gender (as well as in cell yields).

Sorted CD4+ subsets: naive, central memory, regulatory, stem cell-like memory (CD45RO/CCR7/CD25/CD127/CD95/CD27 panel). Sequenced material consisted of expressed TCRB transcripts (all of the isolated RNA was reverse transcribed). TCRdb's table, derived via immunoSEQ multiplex PCR, lists solely in-frame clones and lacks some. The sample shows about 230,000 clones, 7.5% to 10% of them seen only once. Study results and limitations: Individuals with type 1 diabetes displayed fewer insertions and more deletions at VDJ junctions. Naive, central memory and regulatory TCRB repertoires appeared more similar among patients than healthy donors.

CDR3 length: 18 residues. CDR1 and CDR2 (germline): MGHRA, YSYEKL. With 3 bases clipped from V and 0 bases from J, the junction kept 8 bases outside the gene matches. As to this clone: Its target is unknown.

The specimen was naive CD4+ T cells from blood. The genes are TRBV4-1 and TRBJ2-6, with 7 positions matching TRBD1. This sequence originates from a woman aged 18-29 years in good health. CDR3 coding DNA: TGCGCCAGCAGCCAGGGGACAGTGCAAAGCTCTGGGGCCAACGTCCTGACTTTC. Its protein product is CASSQGTVQSSGANVLTF.